Presented here are 15 T cell receptor beta chains from one specimen sequenced in a study of neurological immune-mediated disorders. TCRdb fed the 5' RACE reads into MiXCR, producing one record per CDR3 protein. The repertoire consists of 59,000 or so distinct CDR3 sequences, with about 13% occurring once and the leading ten covering roughly 10%. Sequenced sample: PBMCs. The receptors were gathered from a woman aged 60-70 years with HTLV-1-associated myelopathy (HAM/TSP).

This clonotype was seen repeatedly, ten times or more. The gene calls are TRBV5-1 and TRBJ2-1, with a weak D call TRBD2 (7 bases). This CDR3 has 17 amino acids. The germline V gene has CDR1 SGHRS and CDR2 YFSETQ. The germline V and J ends were trimmed by 0 bases and 8 bases, with 21 bases remaining between them. The CDR3 here is CASSLAPQGGGVDEQFF. The CDR3 DNA reads TGCGCCAGCAGCTTGGCCCCACAAGGGGGAGGGGTCGATGAGCAGTTCTTC.

The table lists this clonotype with many counts. The V gene is TRBV5-1, the J gene TRBJ1-1, with D possibly matching TRBD1 (6 bases). The CDR3 is 13 residues long. In germline, CDR1 is SGHRS, CDR2 YFSETQ. The V end was cut by 6 bases, the J end by 0 bases, with 9 bases between. The CDR3 DNA reads TGCGCCAGCATGGACAGCATGAACACTGAAGCTTTCTTT. Translation: CASMDSMNTEAFF.

The table lists this clonotype with many counts. This chain links TRBV12-3 or TRBV12-4 with TRBJ2-2, with TRBD2 matching over 7 bases. Unmatched junction bases numbered 15, after V lost 6 bases and J lost 5 bases. This CDR3 has 17 amino acids. The CDR3 DNA follows: TGTGCCAGCAGCCGATACTCAGGGAAAGCGGGGACCGGGGAGCTGTTTTTT. Translation gives CASSRYSGKAGTGELFF.

V is TRBV28 and J is TRBJ1-1, with D perhaps matching TRBD1 (5 bases). The length of the CDR3 is 15 residues. V lost 4 bases and J 8 bases, leaving 20 bases between the germline ends. The V gene's germline CDR1 is MDHEN and CDR2 SYDVKM. The CDR3 region has the DNA TGTGCCAGCAGTTCCCCCACCCAGGGTGGATGGGAAGCTTTCTTT. Amino acid sequence: CASSSPTQGGWEAFF.

This clonotype was detected many times. The chain carries TRBV20-1 and TRBJ1-2, with D unresolved. Germline V lookup: CDR1 DFQATT, CDR2 SNEGSKA (reference sequence). The CDR3 spans 14 residues. V was pared by 0 bases and J by 4 bases, with 12 bases between. CDR3 region: CSAREPLGLYGYTF. The CDR3 DNA reads TGCAGTGCTAGAGAGCCGTTGGGTCTCTATGGCTACACCTTC.

This clonotype was seen many times. The V and J genes are TRBV20-1 and TRBJ2-3; D might be TRBD1 (5 bases). The CDR3 extends over 14 amino acids. Germline CDR1 reads DFQATT; CDR2 reads SNEGSKA (reference sequence). V gave up 7 bases and J gave up 6 bases, with 20 bases separating them. The CDR3 loop reads CSGGLGRGTDTQYF. CDR3 in DNA: TGCAGTGGGGGTCTGGGGCGTGGTACGGATACGCAGTATTTT.

This clonotype was observed many times. The chain links TRBV6-5 to TRBJ1-6, with unresolved D. V lost 6 bases and J 9 bases, leaving 15 bases between the germline ends. There are 14 residues in the CDR3. Per the germline V gene, CDR1 is MNHEY and CDR2 is SVGAGI. In DNA, the CDR3 is TGTGCCAGCAGGGAGGGAGGTGGGAGTTCACCCCTCCACTTT. This translates into CASREGGGSSPLHF.

This clonotype is deemed medium-sized. The rearrangement links TRBV28 to TRBJ1-5; tentatively, D is TRBD1 (6 bases). Germline CDR1 reads MDHEN; CDR2 reads SYDVKM. Trimming removed 8 bases from V and 0 bases from J, with 11 bases in between. This CDR3 has 14 amino acids. CDR3 sequence reads: CASQNRDSNQPQHF. DNA of the CDR3: TGTGCCAGCCAGAACAGGGATAGCAATCAGCCCCAGCATTTT.

The table lists this clonotype with many counts. The chain's CDR3 is CASSMSSGLTYEQYF. As DNA, the CDR3 is TGTGCCAGTAGTATGTCTAGCGGGCTTACCTACGAGCAGTACTTC. The V call is TRBV19, the J call TRBJ2-7, with 8 bases lining up with TRBD2. Looked up from germline, CDR1 is LNHDA and CDR2 is SQIVND (reference sequence). Unmatched junction bases numbered 6, after V lost 3 bases and J lost 2 bases. The CDR3 sequence is 15 residues long.

This clonotype was recorded at least ten times. The rearrangement uses TRBV20-1 and TRBJ1-2, with 8 bases fitting TRBD1. Per germline, CDR1 DFQATT and CDR2 SNEGSKA (reference sequence). The CDR3 runs 14 residues. The ends lost 3 bases at V and 5 bases at J; junction bases unmatched: 8. In DNA, the CDR3 is TGCAGTGCTAGCCCCGGGACAGGAGGATATGGCTACACCTTC. The encoded protein is CSASPGTGGYGYTF.

This clonotype was counted many times. The rearrangement joins TRBV20-1 to TRBJ2-7; 8 bases are a match to TRBD2. From germline, CDR1 is DFQATT and CDR2 SNEGSKA (reference sequence). The CDR3 is made up of 13 amino acids. Trimming removed 4 bases from V and 2 bases from J; junction bases left unmatched: 4. The CDR3 sequence is CSANLAGTYEQYF. CDR3 nucleotide sequence: TGCAGTGCTAACCTAGCGGGTACCTACGAGCAGTACTTC.

This clonotype has a count of ten or more. This sequence joins TRBV4-1 and TRBJ1-2; possibly TRBD1 for D (6 bases). Germline V CDR1 and CDR2: MGHRA, YSYEKL. V was pared by 0 bases and J by 8 bases, with 10 bases between. CDR3 length equals 13 residues. CDR3 nucleotides: TGCGCCAGCAGCCAAGATGCAGGGGTCGGCTACACCTTC. Translation: CASSQDAGVGYTF.

In its sample, this clonotype was seen many times. The rearrangement uses TRBV20-1 and TRBJ2-7; 9 positions agree with TRBD2. The germline gives CDR1 DFQATT, CDR2 SNEGSKA (reference sequence). J lost 1 base, V lost 5 bases, and 6 bases had no gene match. This CDR3 has 14 amino acids. The CDR3 DNA reads as TGCAGTGCTTTCCTAGCGGGAAAATCCTACGAGCAGTACTTC. It specifies CSAFLAGKSYEQYF.

This clonotype was observed at least ten times. V gene TRBV7-8 combines with J gene TRBJ2-1, with 10 bases lining up with TRBD1. V lost 4 bases and J lost 10; bases outside the gene matches: 19. Germline loops: CDR1 SGHVS, CDR2 FQNEAQ. This CDR3 has 18 residues. The DNA of the CDR3 is TGTGCCAGCAGCTCAATAGAAAGGGGGGACAGGGGCCTGGGGGAGCAGTTCTTC. As protein: CASSSIERGDRGLGEQFF.

The table lists this clonotype with many counts. J is TRBJ2-7 and V is TRBV5-1; TRBD2 is a possible D gene (6 bases). The V gene lost 4 bases and the J gene lost 3 bases, with 14 bases spanning the gap. Germline lookup yields CDR1 SGHRS and CDR2 YFSETQ. The CDR3 runs to 14 residues. The CDR3, as DNA: TGCGCCAGCAGCCTGGAGCGGGTCTACTACGAGCAGTACTTC. Translation gives CASSLERVYYEQYF.